What follows describes a single T cell receptor (beta chain). These data come from a study of blood T cell repertoires in COVID-19. Produced via immunoSEQ multiplex PCR; TCRdb's table is partial and in-frame only. In the table there are around 310,000 clones, roughly 89% of which are singletons. The CDR3 is 13 residues long. V lost 4 bases, J lost 0 bases, and 6 bases lay in between. Germline V lookup: CDR1 SNHLY, CDR2 FYNNEI. This sequence originates from a woman in her twenties or thirties who had recovered from COVID-19. Sample: PBMCs or T cells enriched from blood (not recorded which). V and J are TRBV2 and TRBJ1-1; D not resolved. CDR3 DNA sequence: TGTGCCAGCAGTGTCTCTATGAACACTGAAGCTTTCTTT. This gives the protein CASSVSMNTEAFF.